This paragraph reports one TCR beta chain. TCRdb's copy holds only in-frame clones and misses some; the assay was immunoSEQ multiplex PCR. This sample has roughly 77,000 clones; 85% occur once, and the top ten carry approximately 2.3%. This sample is drawn from a study of OX40 agonist ivuxolimab in advanced cancers. The CDR3 has 12 amino acids. CDR1 and CDR2 (germline): SQVTM, ANQGSEA. The ends were cut back, 4 bases at V and 6 bases at J, with 12 bases in the middle. This specimen consisted of CD4+ or CD8+ T cells sorted from blood, obtained in a trial of the OX40 agonist ivuxolimab. The source of this sequence is an adult with an advanced solid tumor such as melanoma, head and neck, liver or kidney cancer. The rearrangement joins TRBV29-1 to TRBJ1-2, with TRBD1 as a possible D gene (6 bases). The CDR3 DNA reads as TGCAGCGTTGCAATGGGGGCAGATGGCTACACCTTC. Encoded protein: CSVAMGADGYTF. Drawing the rest from reference TRBV29-1 and TRBJ1-2, the complete variable domain is SAVISQKPSRDICQRGTSLTIQCQVDSQVTMMFWYRQQPGQSLTLIATANQGSEATYESGFVIDKFPISRPNLTFSTLTVSNMSPEDSSIYLCSVAMGADGYTFGSGTRLTVV.